This T cell receptor (beta chain) was identified during a study of T cell changes during pregnancy in multiple sclerosis (dated by TCRdb to about 2019). Turning to the overall study: In women with multiple sclerosis, the researchers looked at how the T cell repertoire shifted as pregnancy progressed.

About this clone itself: It lacks a known antigen. Per-base quality was not reported, and no clone a single base away is much larger than it.

Receptors were amplified or captured by the immunoSEQ multiplex PCR assay. TCRdb holds this immuneACCESS table with in-frame rearrangements only. Some clones are missing; in checked studies, unresolved V genes explain under half, and the rest has no known cause. Present in this sample are over 50,000 clones, around 85% of which were seen just once. More than 0.3% of the sample rests with the top ten. Source: CD4+ T cells from peripheral blood mononuclear cells, taken in the third trimester of pregnancy. The TCR comes from a female donor with multiple sclerosis, enrolled in a pregnancy study.

DNA sequence: TGTGCCAGCGCAGGCCCCGGGACAGGGAATTCACCCCTCCACTTT. It translates as CASAGPGTGNSPLHF. Recombination joined TRBV11-1 with TRBJ1-6, and 9 bases in between align with TRBD1. The germline V gene (reference sequence) provides CDR1 SGHAT and CDR2 FQDESV. Germline trimming: 8 bases from V, 7 bases from J; junction bases outside gene matches: 9. From cysteine to phenylalanine, the CDR3 is 15 amino acids long. Of all the DNA, just the CDR3 is kept, 45 bases in frame from base 1.